This T cell receptor beta chain was captured by sequencing in a study of beta chain features in type 1 diabetes. CDR3 length equals 15 residues. CDR1 is SGHRS and CDR2 is YFSETQ in the germline V gene. The germline V and J ends were trimmed by 4 bases and 0 bases, with 13 bases remaining between them. General observations from the study: Cells that show high TCR expression could be over-represented by cDNA sequencing. Shorter TCRB CDR3s, moderately but significantly so, marked every one of the four CD4+ subsets in Type 1 diabetes patients. Comparison showed that naive, central memory and Treg TCRB repertoires appeared more similar among patients than among healthy donors.

Isolated RNA was reverse transcribed in full, so expressed TCRB transcripts were sequenced. For naive, central memory and regulatory T cell samples, reads averaged around 3.8 million. Generated by immunoSEQ multiplex PCR, the TCRdb table keeps only in-frame clones and is missing some. The sample has some 330,000 clones; 10% to 15% are singletons. A remark on this clone: What it binds is not known.

The chain combines TRBV5-1 with TRBJ2-5; D is unresolved. The receptor's source is a young woman with type 1 diabetes. The source material was naive CD4+ T cells from blood. CDR3 in DNA: TGCGCCAGCAGCCAAATGACTCCGTACCAAGAGACCCAGTACTTC. As protein: CASSQMTPYQETQYF.